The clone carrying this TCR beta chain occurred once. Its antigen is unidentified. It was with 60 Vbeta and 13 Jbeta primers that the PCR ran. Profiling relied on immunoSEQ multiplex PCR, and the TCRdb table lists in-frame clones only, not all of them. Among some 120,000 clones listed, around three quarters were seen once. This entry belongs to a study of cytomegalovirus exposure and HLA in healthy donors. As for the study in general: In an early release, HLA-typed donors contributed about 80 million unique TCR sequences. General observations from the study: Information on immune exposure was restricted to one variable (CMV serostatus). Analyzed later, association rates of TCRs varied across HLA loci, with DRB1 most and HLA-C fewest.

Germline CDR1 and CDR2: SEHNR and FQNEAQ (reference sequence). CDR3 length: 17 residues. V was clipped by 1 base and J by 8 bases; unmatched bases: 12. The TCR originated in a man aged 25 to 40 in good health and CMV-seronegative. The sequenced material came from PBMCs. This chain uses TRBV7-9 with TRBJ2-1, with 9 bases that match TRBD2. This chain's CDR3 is CASSLDDQRGARDEQFF. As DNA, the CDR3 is TGTGCCAGCAGCTTAGACGACCAGCGGGGGGCTCGCGATGAGCAGTTCTTC.